One TCR beta chain is described in this entry. Its cognate antigen is unknown. This same CDR3 is encoded by further DNA sequences in the sample. These data originate in a study of cytomegalovirus exposure and HLA in healthy donors. Study context: About 180 million T cells yielded fewer than 120 million unique TCR beta sequences in earlier analysis. Study-level findings and limits: A previous analysis found most TCR beta V segments productive roughly 87% or roughly 30% of the time. Associated with cytomegalovirus, according to the listing, were 150 to 200 TCR beta chains.

The CDR3 loop spans 13 amino acids. Germline CDR1 is MNHNY and CDR2 is SVGAGI (reference sequence). Trimming stripped 5 bases from V and 4 bases from J, with 11 bases between. The donors (healthy individuals) were bone marrow donors. In the PCR, 60 Vbeta and 13 Jbeta primers were used. Sequencing was performed with immunoSEQ multiplex PCR; in TCRdb, only in-frame clones are kept and a portion is missing. The sample gives hundreds of thousands of clones, around 65% of which show up once; approximately 2.3% is in the top ten. This chain uses TRBV6-6 with TRBJ1-2, with D maybe TRBD1 (6 bases). Sequenced sample: PBMCs. The clonotype comes from a female donor in good health and CMV-seronegative. The CDR3 region is CASSTDSIYGYTF. The DNA for the CDR3 is TGTGCCAGCAGTACGGACAGCATCTATGGCTACACCTTC.